Shown below are 16 T cell receptor beta chains from a single sample sequenced in a study of OX40 agonist ivuxolimab in advanced cancers. Assay: immunoSEQ multiplex PCR; the TCRdb copy retains only in-frame clones and omits some. The sample carries around 99,000 clones, 90% recorded once. This sample comprised CD4+ or CD8+ T cells sorted from blood, obtained in a trial of the OX40 agonist ivuxolimab. These receptors were taken from an adult with an advanced solid tumor such as melanoma, head and neck, liver or kidney cancer.

The chain links TRBV9 to TRBJ1-2, with 7 nucleotides matching TRBD1. Germline V gene sequence: CDR1 SGDLS, CDR2 YYNGEE. V trimming: 0 bases; J trimming: 4 bases; junction bases outside the gene matches: 3. This CDR3 has 14 residues. In nucleotides, the CDR3 is TGTGCCAGCAGCGTAGGGACAGGAACCTATGGCTACACCTTC. It specifies CASSVGTGTYGYTF.

The sample holds a few counts of this clone. V gene TRBV19 combines with J gene TRBJ2-1; TRBD2 agrees at 12 bases. The germline gives CDR1 LNHDA, CDR2 SQIVND (reference sequence). Losses at the gene ends were 3 bases for V and 7 bases for J; bases not matched to a gene: 4. The CDR3 sequence is 15 residues long. The DNA of the CDR3 is TGTGCCAGTAGTATGATGACTAGCGGGGGTAATGAGCAGTTCTTC. This codes for CASSMMTSGGNEQFF.

The sample holds one count of this clone. The chain is built from TRBV19 and TRBJ1-5; possibly TRBD1 for D (5 bases). Deletions cut 8 bases from V and 0 bases from J, with 14 bases between. The CDR3 contains 15 residues. The germline V gene encodes CDR1 LNHDA and CDR2 SQIVND (reference sequence). In DNA form, the CDR3 reads TGTGCCAGTCGAACCCAGGGTAATAGCAATCAGCCCCAGCATTTT. Protein: CASRTQGNSNQPQHF.

V and J are TRBV5-1 and TRBJ2-7; 8 bases line up with TRBD1. V dropped 4 bases and J dropped 6; count of bases not matched to a gene: 6. The CDR3 has 13 amino acids. CDR1 is SGHRS and CDR2 is YFSETQ in the germline V gene. CDR3 DNA sequence: TGCGCCAGCAGCGCCGGGACAGGTCGCGAGCAGTACTTC. This encodes CASSAGTGREQYF.

The CDR3 protein is CASSLGLLTGELFF. As DNA, the CDR3 is TGTGCCAGCAGTTTGGGACTCTTAACCGGGGAGCTGTTTTTT. The chain combines TRBV28 with TRBJ2-2; D might be TRBD2 (6 bases). Germline values: CDR1 MDHEN, CDR2 SYDVKM. This CDR3 is 14 amino acids long. Between the trimmed V and J ends, which lost 3 bases and 5 bases, there was a span of 10 bases.

In nucleotides, the CDR3 is TGTGCCAGTAGTACCATCGGGGCCGCCACAGATACGCAGTATTTT. It codes for CASSTIGAATDTQYF. The rearrangement joins TRBV19 to TRBJ2-3, with D perhaps TRBD1 or TRBD2 (5 bases each). V lost 4 bases to trimming and J lost 2 bases, with 13 bases between them. The CDR3 contains 15 residues. CDR1 LNHDA and CDR2 SQIVND come from the germline V gene (reference sequence).

The rearrangement uses TRBV6-6 and TRBJ2-5; possible D gene TRBD2, 6 bases. This CDR3 comprises 16 residues. Germline V gene lookup returns CDR1 MNHNY and CDR2 SVGAGI (reference sequence). Trimming shortened V by 8 bases and J by 2 bases, and 21 bases separated the two germline ends. CDR3 in amino acids: CASRQFQGLKQETQYF. The CDR3 DNA reads as TGTGCCAGCCGGCAATTCCAGGGACTGAAGCAAGAGACCCAGTACTTC.

The J gene is TRBJ1-1, the V gene TRBV5-6; a possible D gene is TRBD1 (5 bases). Trimming left V 4 bases short and J 0 bases short, with 10 bases between. This CDR3 contains 14 residues. CDR1 SGHDT and CDR2 YYEEEE come from the germline V gene. CDR3 sequence reads: CASSATGMNTEAFF. For the CDR3, the DNA is TGTGCCAGCAGCGCCACAGGTATGAACACTGAAGCTTTCTTT.

This clone is a singleton in its sample. The chain couples TRBV10-3 to TRBJ2-7; TRBD1 might be the D (6 bases). The CDR3 runs to 14 residues. Trimming took off 5 bases at V and 6 bases at J, with 17 bases between the two ends. The V gene's germline CDR1 is ENHRY and CDR2 SYGVKD. The CDR3 DNA follows: TGTGCCATCAGTCTCCTCTTGGGGGCCGGCGAGCAGTACTTC. It encodes CAISLLLGAGEQYF.

V gene TRBV29-1 combines with J gene TRBJ2-7, with TRBD1 as a possible D gene (5 bases). Trimming stripped 2 bases from V and 6 bases from J, with 11 bases between. CDR1 is SQVTM and CDR2 is ANQGSEA in the germline V gene. This CDR3 has 12 amino acids. This CDR3 is CSVENQGAEQYF. The CDR3 bases are TGCAGCGTTGAAAACCAGGGTGCCGAGCAGTACTTC.

This chain joins TRBV19 and TRBJ2-1; D assignment may be TRBD1 or TRBD2 (7 bases each). This CDR3 is built from 17 residues. Germline loops: CDR1 LNHDA, CDR2 SQIVND (reference sequence). V was trimmed by 3 bases and J by 6 bases, leaving 21 bases between them. The CDR3 sequence is CASSMARRQGGVNEQFF. The CDR3 coding sequence is TGTGCCAGTAGTATGGCGAGGAGGCAGGGGGGGGTCAATGAGCAGTTCTTC.

The chain combines TRBV4-2 with TRBJ2-1, with TRBD2 matching over 12 bases. V shed 0 bases, J shed 9 bases, and the junction held 6 bases outside the gene matches. The CDR3 is 16 residues long. Germline lookup yields CDR1 LGHNA and CDR2 YNFKEQ. For the CDR3, the DNA is TGTGCCAGCAGCCAAGAGCTAGCGGGAGGGCCGGGTGAGCAGTTCTTC. Its translation is CASSQELAGGPGEQFF.

This chain uses TRBV14 with TRBJ2-3; 8 bases are a match to TRBD1. The V and J ends lost 4 bases and 7 bases, in that order; junction bases with no gene match: 4. Germline CDR1 is SGHDN and CDR2 is FVKESK. This CDR3 region has 13 residues. In DNA, the CDR3 is TGTGCCAGCAGCCGACAGGGGAGTTATACGCAGTATTTT. Its protein product is CASSRQGSYTQYF.

This chain uses TRBV19 with TRBJ1-2; no firm D call. The CDR3 is 13 amino acids. V was trimmed by 3 bases and J by 3 bases, leaving 8 bases between them. Germline loops: CDR1 LNHDA, CDR2 SQIVND (reference sequence). For the CDR3, the DNA is TGTGCCAGTAGTATGACACTGTACTATGGCTACACCTTC. This codes for CASSMTLYYGYTF.

The chain combines TRBV5-4 with TRBJ2-3, with unresolved D. Germline loops: CDR1 SGHNT, CDR2 YYREEE (reference sequence). The CDR3 runs to 14 residues. Trimming stripped 0 bases from V and 6 bases from J, with 11 bases between. DNA for the CDR3: TGTGCCAGCAGCTTGGTGGCCACCCGGGATACGCAGTATTTT. It codes for CASSLVATRDTQYF. Full variable domain (missing parts from reference TRBV5-4 and TRBJ2-3): ETGVTQSPTHLIKTRGQQVTLRCSSQSGHNTVSWYQQALGQGPQFIFQYYREEENGRGNFPPRFSGLQFPNYSSELNVNALELDDSALYLCASSLVATRDTQYFGPGTRLTVL.

The rearrangement joins TRBV5-4 to TRBJ2-1, with D possibly matching TRBD1 (6 bases). V lost 0 bases, J lost 4 bases, and 11 bases lay in between. Germline V gene lookup returns CDR1 SGHNT and CDR2 YYREEE (reference sequence). The CDR3 spans 15 residues. The CDR3 region has the DNA TGTGCCAGCAGCTTGGCTGGGGGCCGGTACAATGAGCAGTTCTTC. This gives the protein CASSLAGGRYNEQFF.